These 14 T cell receptor beta chains share one sample of origin, sequenced in a study of cytomegalovirus exposure and HLA in healthy donors. PCR involved 60 Vbeta and 13 Jbeta primers. TCRdb's copy holds only in-frame clones and misses some; the assay was immunoSEQ multiplex PCR. The sample carries roughly 170,000 clones, 80% recorded once. Sequences were obtained from PBMCs. The origin of the receptors is a woman between 45 and 60 years old in good health and CMV-seropositive.

The chain employs TRBV5-3 and TRBJ2-7, with D hard to call. TRBV5-3 is marked as an open reading frame, function uncertain. This CDR3 is built from 10 residues. The CDR3 bases are TGTGCCAGAAGCTTGATGCGATGGTGTGTC. Its translation: CARSLMRWCV.

This clone occurred a few times. The chain has TRBV18 and TRBJ1-1; D unresolved. This CDR3 is 12 amino acids long. Germline CDR1 reads KGHSH; CDR2 reads LQKENI. The V end was cut by 0 bases, the J end by 8 bases, with 7 bases between. CDR3 amino acids: CASSPPSREAFF. The DNA of the CDR3 is TGTGCCAGCTCACCACCATCCAGGGAAGCTTTCTTT.

This sequence joins TRBV5-6 and TRBJ1-5; a possible D gene is TRBD1 (6 bases). Per the germline V gene, CDR1 is SGHDT and CDR2 is YYEEEE. Trimming removed 3 bases from V and 3 bases from J, with 10 bases in between. This CDR3 is built from 14 residues. DNA for the CDR3: TGTGCCAGCAGCTCGGGACATCACAATCAGCCCCAGCATTTT. This translates into CASSSGHHNQPQHF.

The chain carries TRBV19 and TRBJ1-1; 9 bases match TRBD1. Germline loops: CDR1 LNHDA, CDR2 SQIVND (reference sequence). This CDR3 contains 15 residues. V dropped 6 bases and J dropped 0; count of bases not matched to a gene: 5. The CDR3 DNA reads as TGTGCCAGTAGAAAACAGGGGGCTATGAACACTGAAGCTTTCTTT. This translates into CASRKQGAMNTEAFF.

The chain carries TRBV10-1 and TRBJ2-7; perhaps TRBD1 as D (6 bases). Germline V gene sequence: CDR1 WNHNN, CDR2 SYGVQD (reference sequence). V was pared by 4 bases and J by 2 bases, with 12 bases between. The CDR3 covers 14 residues. The CDR3 spells CASSATGRAYEQYF. CDR3 bases: TGCGCCAGCAGTGCCACAGGGCGCGCCTACGAGCAGTACTTC.

This clone was counted between two and nine times. This sequence joins TRBV7-6 and TRBJ1-1; a possible D gene is TRBD1 (5 bases). The CDR3 has 13 residues. The V end was cut by 4 bases, the J end by 5 bases, with 11 bases between. Germline V gives CDR1 SGHVS, CDR2 FNYEAQ. Written as DNA, the CDR3 is TGTGCCAGCAGCTCTTTCCAGGGAACTGAAGCTTTCTTT. Its protein is CASSSFQGTEAFF. Complete variable domain (other parts from reference TRBV7-6 and TRBJ1-1): GAGVSQSPRYKVTKRGQDVALRCDPISGHVSLYWYRQALGQGPEFLTYFNYEAQQDKSGLPNDRFSAERPEGSISTLTIQRTEQRDSAMYRCASSSFQGTEAFFGQGTRLTVV.

The rearrangement links TRBV11-3 to TRBJ2-1; D is possibly TRBD1 (5 bases). V was trimmed by 5 bases and J by 0 bases, leaving 8 bases between them. There are 14 residues in the CDR3. CDR1 and CDR2 (germline): SGHNT, YENEEA. This CDR3 is CASSKDSSYNEQFF. The CDR3 coding sequence is TGTGCCAGCAGCAAAGACAGCTCCTACAATGAGCAGTTCTTC.

The chain carries TRBV28 and TRBJ1-6, with 7 bases fitting TRBD1. The V gene's germline CDR1 is MDHEN and CDR2 SYDVKM. The ends lost 7 bases at V and 10 bases at J; junction bases unmatched: 13. The CDR3 has 15 residues. The CDR3 protein is CASTPLTGAKSPLHF. The CDR3 nucleotides are TGTGCCAGCACCCCCCTAACAGGGGCTAAGTCACCCCTCCACTTT.

CDR3 nucleotides: TGCGCCAGCGCCCTTCTCGGTGGTCGGGGAAGCTACGAGCAGTACTTC. Protein: CASALLGGRGSYEQYF. The gene calls are TRBV4-3 and TRBJ2-7, with D possibly matching TRBD2 (5 bases). CDR1 LGHNA and CDR2 YSLEER come from the germline V gene. The CDR3 is made up of 16 amino acids. V shed 8 bases and J shed 3 bases, with 23 bases lying between them.

V and J are TRBV28 and TRBJ1-6, with 7 bases fitting TRBD1. The CDR3 runs 15 residues. The junction had 9 bases not matched to a gene; V was cut back by 6 bases and J by 7 bases. Per germline, CDR1 MDHEN and CDR2 SYDVKM. This CDR3 reads CASSPRQGQNSPLHF. As DNA, the CDR3 is TGTGCCAGCAGCCCTCGACAGGGACAGAATTCACCCCTCCACTTT.

The CDR3 loop is CATSSRQGQETQYF. In DNA, the CDR3 is TGTGCCACCAGCAGCCGACAGGGACAAGAGACCCAGTACTTC. This sequence joins TRBV15 and TRBJ2-5; TRBD1 matches 7 bases. The CDR3 runs 14 residues. V lost 3 bases and J lost 2; bases outside the gene matches: 3. Germline V gene lookup returns CDR1 LNHNV and CDR2 YYDKDF (reference sequence).

This clone was observed once. No conserved phenylalanine or tryptophan ends this CDR3, so it is likely a read error. This chain joins TRBV10-3 and TRBJ1-2; 7 bases match TRBD1. The CDR3 is 14 amino acids. The trim removed 11 bases at V and 5 bases at J, leaving 14 bases unmatched. Per germline, CDR1 ENHRY and CDR2 SYGVKD. The CDR3 protein is CALKEEGARYGYTL. CDR3 nucleotide sequence: TGTGCCCTCAAGGAGGAGGGGGCAAGGTATGGCTACACCCTC.

V is TRBV5-4 and J is TRBJ1-1; D call uncertain. The CDR3 totals 14 residues. V gave up 4 bases and J gave up 0 bases, with 10 bases separating them. Germline assignment: CDR1 SGHNT and CDR2 YYREEE (reference sequence). CDR3 protein: CASSVVGVNTEAFF. In DNA form, the CDR3 reads TGTGCCAGCAGCGTAGTAGGAGTGAACACTGAAGCTTTCTTT.

The rearrangement links TRBV5-8 to TRBJ1-5, with D maybe TRBD1 (6 bases). This CDR3 has 14 amino acids. Trimming cost V 0 bases and J 7 bases, with 11 bases left between them. Germline V gene data show CDR1 as SGHTS and CDR2 as YDEGEE. CDR3 sequence (DNA): TGTGCCAGCAGCTTGGCAGGGGAAGAACAGCCCCAGCATTTT. Translating gives CASSLAGEEQPQHF.